What follows are 5 T cell receptor beta chains derived from one specimen sequenced in a study of T cell responses to AZD1222 COVID-19 vaccine (dated by TCRdb to the early 2020s). Taken with the paper, the label for time point translates to: baseline before first vaccination. Library preparation used the immunoSEQ multiplex PCR assay. Not all clones reach the TCRdb copy of this immuneACCESS table, which keeps in-frame sequences only. Checked studies attribute under half of the gap to unresolved V genes and leave the rest unexplained. The sample table records roughly 55,000 clones; 89% of these occur just once. Of the sample, 1.5% to 2.5% is held by the ten largest clones. The sample was peripheral blood, taken on day 0 of AZD1222 vaccination. Source of these receptors: an adult in good health.

This clone appeared once. The V call is TRBV6-6, the J call TRBJ1-1; D ambiguous. Per germline, CDR1 MNHNY and CDR2 SVGAGI (reference sequence). The CDR3 is made up of 14 amino acids. Trimming removed 7 bases from V and 1 base from J, with 13 bases in between. CDR3 DNA: TGTGCCAGCATTACCCGGACGAAGAACACTGAAGCTTTCTTT. Translating it yields CASITRTKNTEAFF.

The chain combines TRBV20-1 with TRBJ1-1; D is undetermined. Germline assignment: CDR1 DFQATT and CDR2 SNEGSKA (reference sequence). The CDR3 length is 11 residues. Trimming took 2 bases from V and 8 from J, leaving 9 bases between them. The CDR3 nucleotides are TGCAGTGCTAGACCTTTCCGGGAAGCTTTCTTT. Translating it yields CSARPFREAFF.

V and J are TRBV24-1 and TRBJ1-4; D remains ambiguous. This CDR3 region has 10 residues. V was shortened by 9 bases and J by 16 bases, with 14 bases between the two germline ends. Germline lookup yields CDR1 KGHDR and CDR2 SFDVKD. This CDR3 is CATHGRRKFF. The CDR3 DNA reads as TGTGCCACCCATGGGCGCAGAAAGTTTTTT.

V and J are TRBV19 and TRBJ2-1, with D tentatively TRBD1 (5 bases). V shed 1 base and J shed 3 bases, with 13 bases lying between them. Germline V CDR1 and CDR2: LNHDA, SQIVND (reference sequence). The length of the CDR3 is 16 residues. In DNA, the CDR3 is TGTGCCAGTAGTATAGTTTCAGGGAACTACTACAATGAGCAGTTCTTC. Translated: CASSIVSGNYYNEQFF.

The J gene is TRBJ2-1, the V gene TRBV29-1; D call uncertain. Germline V lookup: CDR1 SQVTM, CDR2 ANQGSEA. The CDR3 runs 11 residues. V gave up 6 bases and J gave up 8 bases, with 11 bases separating them. The CDR3 loop is CSVRSGDEQFF. In DNA, the CDR3 is TGCAGCGTCCGAAGTGGGGATGAGCAGTTCTTC.